The 16 T cell receptor beta chains presented below share a single source sample, sequenced in a study of cytomegalovirus exposure and HLA in healthy donors. With 60 Vbeta and 13 Jbeta primers, the PCR was carried out. The protocol was immunoSEQ multiplex PCR, while the TCRdb copy is restricted to in-frame clones and leaves out a portion. The profile covers approximately 97,000 clones, with under 85% appearing a single time and over 3.5% taken by the ten largest. The sequencing sample was made of PBMCs. The origin of the receptors is a woman in her thirties or forties in good health and CMV-seropositive.

The chain uses TRBV10-3 and TRBJ1-5, with 8 bases matching TRBD1. V shed 4 bases and J 6 bases; nucleotides not matched to a gene: 2. Germline CDR1 ENHRY, CDR2 SYGVKD. The CDR3 is 13 amino acids. This CDR3 is CAISVTGVQPQHF. CDR3 nucleotides: TGTGCCATCAGTGTGACAGGGGTTCAGCCCCAGCATTTT.

This clone was found a few times. V usage is TRBV4-2 and J usage is TRBJ2-7; 12 bases are shared with TRBD2. Germline trimming cut 3 bases from V and 0 bases from J; bases unmatched to any gene: 6. CDR1 and CDR2 from the germline V gene are LGHNA and YNFKEQ. The CDR3 contains 17 residues. The DNA for the CDR3 is TGTGCCAGCAGCCAGGGACTAGCGGGCCCCTCCTCCTACGAGCAGTACTTC. Translating it yields CASSQGLAGPSSYEQYF.

The chain links TRBV2 to TRBJ2-5; the D gene is possibly TRBD1 (5 bases). This CDR3 comprises 14 residues. Trimming took off 6 bases at V and 3 bases at J, with 14 bases between the two ends. Germline V gene sequence: CDR1 SNHLY, CDR2 FYNNEI. CDR3 sequence reads: CASRERTYEETQYF. DNA for the CDR3: TGTGCCAGCAGGGAAAGGACATACGAAGAGACCCAGTACTTC.

The V and J genes are TRBV7-9 and TRBJ1-3; D uncertain. The germline V gene encodes CDR1 SEHNR and CDR2 FQNEAQ (reference sequence). The CDR3 extends over 16 amino acids. Trimming shortened V by 5 bases and J by 0 bases, and 14 bases separated the two germline ends. The CDR3 DNA reads as TGTGCCAGCAGCCCTCAGGATATAACCTCTGGAAACACCATATATTTT. It yields the protein CASSPQDITSGNTIYF.

The chain is built from TRBV7-6 and TRBJ2-5; 8 bases align to TRBD2. Per germline, CDR1 SGHVS and CDR2 FNYEAQ. This CDR3 region has 15 residues. V was pared by 5 bases and J by 1 base, with 6 bases of the junction left unmatched. CDR3 amino acids: CASSGTTSGQETQYF. The DNA for the CDR3 is TGTGCCAGCAGCGGAACCACTAGCGGCCAAGAGACCCAGTACTTC.

J is TRBJ2-7 and V is TRBV13, with 12 nucleotides matching TRBD2. CDR1 and CDR2 (germline): PRHDT, FYEKMQ (reference sequence). This CDR3 is 17 amino acids long. With V trimmed by 4 bases and J by 5 bases, 12 bases remained unmatched. The CDR3 DNA reads TGTGCCAGCAGCTATAGACTAGCGGGAGCGGGTTACCACGAGCAGTACTTC. Protein product: CASSYRLAGAGYHEQYF.

V gene TRBV7-9 combines with J gene TRBJ2-5, with a weak D call TRBD2 (7 bases). Trimming shortened V by 5 bases and J by 5 bases, and 15 bases separated the two germline ends. The CDR3 length is 14 residues. Germline V gene data show CDR1 as SEHNR and CDR2 as FQNEAQ (reference sequence). DNA for the CDR3: TGTGCCAGCAGCCACCCCAGGGGAGGGGAGACCCAGTACTTC. Amino acids: CASSHPRGGETQYF.

The rearrangement uses TRBV6-5 and TRBJ2-7; a weak D match, TRBD2 (6 bases). The CDR3 has 15 amino acids. The V end lost 3 bases, the J end lost 3 bases, and 15 bases lay between the germline ends. The germline V gene encodes CDR1 MNHEY and CDR2 SVGAGI. The CDR3 DNA reads as TGTGCCAGCAGTTATAGTAGCGGCAAGGGCTACGAGCAGTACTTC. Protein: CASSYSSGKGYEQYF.

The V gene is TRBV4-1, the J gene TRBJ2-2, with 7 bases matching TRBD1. The trim removed 6 bases at V and 5 bases at J, leaving 6 bases unmatched. The CDR3 consists of 14 residues. Germline-derived CDR1 and CDR2 are MGHRA and YSYEKL. The CDR3 region has the DNA TGCGCCAGCAGAAGACCAGGGGGAACCGGGGAGCTGTTTTTT. Protein product: CASRRPGGTGELFF.

In its sample, this clone was seen once. This sequence joins TRBV25-1 and TRBJ2-4; 11 nucleotides line up with TRBD2. Germline CDR1 MGHDK, CDR2 SYGVNS. This CDR3 comprises 16 residues. J gave up 1 base and V 3 bases, and 2 bases lay outside the gene matches. The CDR3 nucleotides read TGTGCCAGCAGTGATACTAGCGGGAGCGCCAAAAACATTCAGTACTTC. Translation gives CASSDTSGSAKNIQYF.

The chain uses TRBV27 and TRBJ2-3, with D possibly matching TRBD2 (5 bases). CDR1 and CDR2 from the germline V gene are MNHEY and SMNVEV (reference sequence). The V gene lost 5 bases and the J gene lost 2 bases, with 14 bases spanning the gap. CDR3 length: 15 amino acids. The CDR3 DNA sequence: TGTGCCAGCAGTCTTTGGCAGGACTTCACAGATACGCAGTATTTT. It specifies CASSLWQDFTDTQYF.

The chain links TRBV13 to TRBJ2-7; D unclear. The V gene's germline CDR1 is PRHDT and CDR2 FYEKMQ (reference sequence). The length of the CDR3 is 14 residues. Between the trimmed V and J ends, which lost 5 bases and 7 bases, there was a span of 18 bases. This CDR3 is CASSGQIRGCEQYF. The CDR3 DNA reads as TGTGCCAGCAGCGGTCAAATTAGAGGATGTGAGCAGTACTTC.

The V gene is TRBV20-1, the J gene TRBJ2-7, with 8 bases identical to TRBD1. Looked up from germline, CDR1 is DFQATT and CDR2 is SNEGSKA (reference sequence). With 6 bases clipped from V and 6 bases from J, the junction kept 4 bases outside the gene matches. CDR3 length: 11 residues. CDR3 nucleotide sequence: TGCAGTGCCAGGGGGCAGGGCGAGCAGTACTTC. Its protein is CSARGQGEQYF.

This rearrangement joins TRBV11-2 to TRBJ1-5, with TRBD1 identical over 8 bases. V dropped 3 bases and J dropped 5; count of bases not matched to a gene: 0. CDR3 length: 13 residues. Germline V gene lookup returns CDR1 SGHAT and CDR2 FQNNGV. The CDR3 here is CASSFRGHQPQHF. CDR3 coding DNA: TGTGCCAGCAGCTTCAGGGGGCATCAGCCCCAGCATTTT.

In this sample, this clone turned up a few times. The chain recombines TRBV6-6 with TRBJ2-7, with TRBD2 matching over 7 bases. Trimming at V came to 0 bases and at J to 2 bases, leaving 4 bases not matched to a gene. Germline V gene sequence: CDR1 MNHNY, CDR2 SVGAGI (reference sequence). The CDR3 is made up of 15 amino acids. The DNA for the CDR3 is TGTGCCAGCAGTTACTCGGCGGGAGCTACCTACGAGCAGTACTTC. Its translation: CASSYSAGATYEQYF.

This chain connects TRBV28 to TRBJ2-5; TRBD2 might be the D (5 bases). The CDR3 runs 16 residues. Trimming took 4 bases from V and 7 from J, leaving 22 bases between them. Looked up from germline, CDR1 is MDHEN and CDR2 is SYDVKM. The CDR3, as DNA: TGTGCCAGCAGTTCCCGAGGCGGGTTCCAGGATGGGACCCAGTACTTC. It encodes CASSSRGGFQDGTQYF.